These T cell receptor beta chains were read from a single sample in a study of shared clonotypes between healthy human individuals. Sequenced by immunoSEQ multiplex PCR; TCRdb stores in-frame clones only, minus some. The sample shows about 530,000 clones, 90% to 96% of them seen only once. The source material was naive CD4+ T cells sorted from blood. These receptors came from a woman aged 25 to 39 in good health. The CDR3 runs from the conserved cysteine through the conserved F or W. A D gene is named only where the DNA matches it firmly. Only part of the rows carry a size: once, few, many, or a class if the clone is expanded.

v_call,clone_size,j_call,d_call,cdr3_aa,cdr3_nt
TRBV5-1,.,TRBJ1-3,.,CASSLGARRNTIYF,TGCGCCAGCAGCTTAGGGGCCAGACGAAACACCATATATTTT
TRBV30,.,TRBJ1-5,TRBD1,CAWGNRGDQPQHF,TGTGCCTGGGGTAACAGGGGGGATCAGCCCCAGCATTTT
TRBV28,.,TRBJ1-4,.,CASSLGGRREKLFF,TGTGCCAGCAGTTTGGGAGGGCGAAGGGAAAAACTGTTTTTT
TRBV2,few,TRBJ2-2,TRBD2,CASSTTSGIRELFF,TGTGCCAGCAGTACGACTAGCGGGATCCGGGAGCTGTTTTTT
TRBV27,.,TRBJ2-7,TRBD1,CATSPSGQGVYEQYF,TGTGCCACCTCTCCGTCCGGACAGGGGGTCTACGAGCAGTACTTC
TRBV5-1,.,TRBJ1-4,TRBD1,CASSLPGQNEKLFF,TGCGCCAGCAGCTTACCGGGACAGAATGAAAAACTGTTTTTT
TRBV9,.,TRBJ2-1,TRBD1,CASSPRDRGQNEQFF,TGTGCCAGCAGCCCAAGGGACAGGGGGCAAAATGAGCAGTTCTTC
TRBV19,.,TRBJ2-5,TRBD1,CASSAPDRGGETQYF,TGTGCCAGTAGTGCACCGGACAGGGGTGGAGAGACCCAGTACTTC
TRBV18,.,TRBJ2-7,TRBD2,CASSAGTSGTYEQYF,TGTGCCAGCTCAGCCGGGACTAGCGGCACCTACGAGCAGTACTTC
TRBV28,.,TRBJ1-5,.,CASSSRSNQPQHF,TGTGCCAGCAGTTCCAGGTCAAATCAGCCCCAGCATTTT
TRBV2,.,TRBJ1-1,.,CASSDTVTEAFF,TGTGCCAGCAGTGATACAGTTACTGAAGCTTTCTTT
TRBV9,.,TRBJ2-5,.,CASSVSGHQETQYF,TGTGCCAGCAGCGTATCCGGGCACCAAGAGACCCAGTACTTC
TRBV4-2,.,TRBJ1-3,.,CASSLGQILNTIYF,TGTGCCAGCAGCTTGGGCCAGATTTTAAACACCATATATTTT
TRBV30,once,TRBJ2-6,.,CAWIRREKRSGANVLTF,TGTGCCTGGATTCGCAGAGAGAAAAGGTCTGGGGCCAACGTCCTGACTTTC
TRBV7-2,.,TRBJ2-7,TRBD2,CASSQKLATAYEQYF,TGTGCCAGCAGCCAAAAACTAGCGACCGCCTACGAGCAGTACTTC
TRBV6-5,.,TRBJ1-2,.,CASIIGGSDFTGYTF,TGTGCCAGCATCATAGGGGGTTCGGATTTTACTGGCTACACCTTC
TRBV19,once,TRBJ2-3,.,CASEGGVGTDTQYF,TGTGCCAGCGAAGGGGGAGTTGGCACAGATACGCAGTATTTT
TRBV5-1,.,TRBJ2-7,.,CASSPSLGGIYEQYF,TGCGCCAGCAGCCCTTCACTAGGAGGGATATACGAGCAGTACTTC
TRBV30,.,TRBJ2-7,.,CAWSGSTGTNPYVQYF,TGTGCCTGGAGTGGTAGCACCGGGACAAACCCCTACGTGCAGTACTTC
TRBV6-5,.,TRBJ2-1,TRBD2,CASSTSGSLGNEQFF,TGTGCCAGCAGTACGAGCGGGAGTCTGGGCAATGAGCAGTTCTTC
TRBV27,.,TRBJ2-7,.,CASAWGGQWTGLSYEQYF,TGTGCCAGCGCATGGGGGGGTCAGTGGACAGGCCTTTCCTACGAGCAGTACTTC
TRBV2,.,TRBJ2-3,.,CASRVGGTDTQYF,TGTGCCAGCAGGGTTGGGGGCACAGATACGCAGTATTTT